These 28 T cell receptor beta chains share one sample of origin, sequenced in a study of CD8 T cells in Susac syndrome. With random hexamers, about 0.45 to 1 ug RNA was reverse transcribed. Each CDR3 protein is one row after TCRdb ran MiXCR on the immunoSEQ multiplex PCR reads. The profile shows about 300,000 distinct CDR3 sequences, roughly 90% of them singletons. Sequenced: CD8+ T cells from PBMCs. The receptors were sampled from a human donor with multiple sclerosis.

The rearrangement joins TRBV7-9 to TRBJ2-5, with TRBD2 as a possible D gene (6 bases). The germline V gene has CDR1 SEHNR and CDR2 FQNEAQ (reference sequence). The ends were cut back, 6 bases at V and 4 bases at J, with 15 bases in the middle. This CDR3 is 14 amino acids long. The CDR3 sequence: CASRGTLMGETQYF. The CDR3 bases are TGTGCCAGCAGAGGGACTTTAATGGGAGAGACCCAGTACTTC.

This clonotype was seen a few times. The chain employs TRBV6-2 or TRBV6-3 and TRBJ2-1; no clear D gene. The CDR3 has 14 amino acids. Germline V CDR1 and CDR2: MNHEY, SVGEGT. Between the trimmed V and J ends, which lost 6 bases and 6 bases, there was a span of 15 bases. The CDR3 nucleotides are TGTGCCAGCAGCTCCACTTCATCCCGCAATGAGCAGTTCTTC. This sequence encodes CASSSTSSRNEQFF.

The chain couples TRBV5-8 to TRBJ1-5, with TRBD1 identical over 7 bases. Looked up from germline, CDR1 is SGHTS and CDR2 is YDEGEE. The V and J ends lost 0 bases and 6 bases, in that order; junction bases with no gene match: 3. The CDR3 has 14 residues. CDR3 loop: CASSLEQGIQPQHF. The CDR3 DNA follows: TGTGCCAGCAGCTTGGAACAGGGGATTCAGCCCCAGCATTTT.

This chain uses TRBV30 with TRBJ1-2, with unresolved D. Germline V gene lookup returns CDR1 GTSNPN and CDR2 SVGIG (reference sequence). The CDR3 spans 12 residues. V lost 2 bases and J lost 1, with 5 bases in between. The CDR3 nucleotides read TGTGCCTGGAGTCGCTTTAACTATGGCTACACCTTC. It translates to CAWSRFNYGYTF.

The CDR3 sequence is CSARDLSIQELTYGYTF. DNA of the CDR3: TGCAGTGCTAGAGATCTCTCGATCCAGGAATTGACCTATGGCTACACCTTC. This chain uses TRBV20-1 with TRBJ1-2; D is ambiguous. The CDR3 loop spans 17 amino acids. Germline V gene lookup returns CDR1 DFQATT and CDR2 SNEGSKA (reference sequence). V was pared by 0 bases and J by 4 bases, with 21 bases between.

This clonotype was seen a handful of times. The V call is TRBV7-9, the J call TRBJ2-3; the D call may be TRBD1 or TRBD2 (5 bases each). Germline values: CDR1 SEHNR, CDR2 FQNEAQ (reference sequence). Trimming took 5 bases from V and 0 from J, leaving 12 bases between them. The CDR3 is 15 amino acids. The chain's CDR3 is CASSPSGTSTDTQYF. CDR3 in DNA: TGTGCCAGCAGCCCCTCGGGGACGAGCACAGATACGCAGTATTTT.

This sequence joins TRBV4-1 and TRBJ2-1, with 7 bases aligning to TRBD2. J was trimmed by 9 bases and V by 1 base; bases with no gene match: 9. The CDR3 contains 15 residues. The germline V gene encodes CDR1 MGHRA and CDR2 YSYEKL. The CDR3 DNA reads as TGCGCCAGCAGCCAAGCGGGAGGTGGCGGAGGTGAGCAGTTCTTC. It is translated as CASSQAGGGGGEQFF.

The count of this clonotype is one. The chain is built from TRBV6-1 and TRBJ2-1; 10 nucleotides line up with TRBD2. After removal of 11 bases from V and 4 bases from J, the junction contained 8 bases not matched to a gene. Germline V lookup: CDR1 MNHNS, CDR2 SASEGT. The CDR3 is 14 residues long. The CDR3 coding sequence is TGTGCCTCCGTCCTAGCGGGGGTATACAATGAGCAGTTCTTC. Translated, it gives CASVLAGVYNEQFF.

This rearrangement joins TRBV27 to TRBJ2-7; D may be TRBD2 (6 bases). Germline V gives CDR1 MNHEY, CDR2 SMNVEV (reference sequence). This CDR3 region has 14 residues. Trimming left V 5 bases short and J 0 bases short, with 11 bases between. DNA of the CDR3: TGTGCCAGCAGTACGCGGGGTTCCTCCTACGAGCAGTACTTC. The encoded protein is CASSTRGSSYEQYF.

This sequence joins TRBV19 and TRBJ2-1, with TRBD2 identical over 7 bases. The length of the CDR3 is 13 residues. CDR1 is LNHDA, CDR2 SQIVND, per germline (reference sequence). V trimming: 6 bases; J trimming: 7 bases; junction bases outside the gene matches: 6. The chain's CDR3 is CASRPLGLNEQFF. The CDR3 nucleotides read TGTGCCAGTAGACCCTTGGGACTAAATGAGCAGTTCTTC. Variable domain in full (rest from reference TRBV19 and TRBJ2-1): DGGITQSPKYLFRKEGQNVTLSCEQNLNHDAMYWYRQDPGQGLRLIYYSQIVNDFQKGDIAEGYSVSREKKESFPLTVTSAQKNPTAFYLCASRPLGLNEQFFGPGTRLTVL.

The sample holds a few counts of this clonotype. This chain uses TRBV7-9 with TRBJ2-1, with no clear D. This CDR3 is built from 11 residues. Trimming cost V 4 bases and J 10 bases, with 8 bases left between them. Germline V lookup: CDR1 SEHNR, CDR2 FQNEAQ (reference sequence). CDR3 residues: CASSSSREQFF. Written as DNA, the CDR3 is TGTGCCAGCAGCTCTAGTAGGGAGCAGTTCTTC.

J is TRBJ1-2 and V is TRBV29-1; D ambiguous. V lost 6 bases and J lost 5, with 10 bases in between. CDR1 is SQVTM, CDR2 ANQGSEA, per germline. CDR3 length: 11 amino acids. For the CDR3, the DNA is TGCAGCGTCTCCGGACCGTATGGCTACACCTTC. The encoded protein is CSVSGPYGYTF.

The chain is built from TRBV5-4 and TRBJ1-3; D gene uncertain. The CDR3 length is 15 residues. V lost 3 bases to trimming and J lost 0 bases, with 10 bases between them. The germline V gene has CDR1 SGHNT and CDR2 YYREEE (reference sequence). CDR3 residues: CASSSSTDSGNTIYF. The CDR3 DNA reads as TGTGCCAGCAGCTCCAGTACAGACTCTGGAAACACCATATATTTT.

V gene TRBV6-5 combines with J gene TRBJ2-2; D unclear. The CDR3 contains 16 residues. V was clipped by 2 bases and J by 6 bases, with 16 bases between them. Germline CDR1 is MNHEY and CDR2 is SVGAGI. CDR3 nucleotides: TGTGCCAGCAGTTACCTAAACCAGGTCATGGCCGGGGAGCTGTTTTTT. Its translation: CASSYLNQVMAGELFF.

The CDR3 DNA reads TGTGCCAGCTCCGGACAGACCTACCAAGAGACCCAGTACTTC. Protein product: CASSGQTYQETQYF. V is TRBV28 and J is TRBJ2-5; D perhaps matches TRBD1 (6 bases). The germline V gene has CDR1 MDHEN and CDR2 SYDVKM. The ends were cut back, 8 bases at V and 0 bases at J, with 13 bases in the middle. The CDR3 consists of 14 residues.

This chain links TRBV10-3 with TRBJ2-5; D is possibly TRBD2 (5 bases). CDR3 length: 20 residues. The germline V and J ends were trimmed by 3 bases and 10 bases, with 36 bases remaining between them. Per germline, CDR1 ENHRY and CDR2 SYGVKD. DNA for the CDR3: TGTGCCATCAGTGAAGGGTCAGGCCGGCATGGGAGCCTTGTAGGGAAGAACCAGTACTTC. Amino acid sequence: CAISEGSGRHGSLVGKNQYF.

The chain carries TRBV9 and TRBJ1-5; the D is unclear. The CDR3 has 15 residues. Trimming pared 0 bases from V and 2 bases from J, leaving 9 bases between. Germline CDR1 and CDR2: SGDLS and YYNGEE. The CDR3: CASSVEGSGNQPQHF. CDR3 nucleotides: TGTGCCAGCAGCGTAGAGGGTAGTGGCAATCAGCCCCAGCATTTT.

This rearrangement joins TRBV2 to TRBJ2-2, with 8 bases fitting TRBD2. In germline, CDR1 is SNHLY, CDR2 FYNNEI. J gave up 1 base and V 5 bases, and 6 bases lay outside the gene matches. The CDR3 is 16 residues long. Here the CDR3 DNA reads TGTGCCAGCAGTACCCCGGGGGGGCTGAACACCGGGGAGCTGTTTTTT. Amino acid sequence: CASSTPGGLNTGELFF.

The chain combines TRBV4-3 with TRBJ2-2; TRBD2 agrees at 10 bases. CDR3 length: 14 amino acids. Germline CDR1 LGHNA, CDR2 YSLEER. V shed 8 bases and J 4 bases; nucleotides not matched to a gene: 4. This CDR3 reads CASYSGGTTGELFF. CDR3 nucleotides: TGCGCCAGCTATAGCGGGGGGACCACCGGGGAGCTGTTTTTT.

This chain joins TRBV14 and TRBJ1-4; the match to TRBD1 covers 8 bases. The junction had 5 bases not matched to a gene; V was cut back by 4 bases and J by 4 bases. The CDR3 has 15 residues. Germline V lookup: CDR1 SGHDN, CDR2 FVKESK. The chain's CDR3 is CASSPTGDGNEKLFF. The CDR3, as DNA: TGTGCCAGCAGCCCGACAGGGGATGGTAATGAAAAACTGTTTTTT.

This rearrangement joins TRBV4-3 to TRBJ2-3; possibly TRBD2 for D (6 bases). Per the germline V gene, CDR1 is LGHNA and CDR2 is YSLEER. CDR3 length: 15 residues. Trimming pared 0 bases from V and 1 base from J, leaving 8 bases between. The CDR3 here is CASSQDGGGTDTQYF. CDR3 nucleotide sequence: TGCGCCAGCAGCCAAGATGGCGGGGGCACAGATACGCAGTATTTT.

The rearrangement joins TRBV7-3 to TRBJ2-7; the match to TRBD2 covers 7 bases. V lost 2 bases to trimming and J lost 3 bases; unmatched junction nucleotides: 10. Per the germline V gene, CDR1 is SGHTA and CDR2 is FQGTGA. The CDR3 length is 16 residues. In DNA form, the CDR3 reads TGTGCCAGCAGCTTAGGTCCCCGGGACTACTACTACGAGCAGTACTTC. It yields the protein CASSLGPRDYYYEQYF.

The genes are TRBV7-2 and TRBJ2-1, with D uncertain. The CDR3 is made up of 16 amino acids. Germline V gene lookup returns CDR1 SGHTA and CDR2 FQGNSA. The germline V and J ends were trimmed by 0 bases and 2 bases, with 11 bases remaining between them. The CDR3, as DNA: TGTGCCAGCAGCTTAGCGGGCCGGTTTGCCTACAATGAGCAGTTCTTC. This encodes CASSLAGRFAYNEQFF.

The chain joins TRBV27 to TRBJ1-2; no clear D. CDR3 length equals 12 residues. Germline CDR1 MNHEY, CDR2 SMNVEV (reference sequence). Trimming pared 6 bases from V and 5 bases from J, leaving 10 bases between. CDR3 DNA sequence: TGTGCCAGCAGGTCCGTGGGGTATGGCTACACCTTC. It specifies CASRSVGYGYTF.

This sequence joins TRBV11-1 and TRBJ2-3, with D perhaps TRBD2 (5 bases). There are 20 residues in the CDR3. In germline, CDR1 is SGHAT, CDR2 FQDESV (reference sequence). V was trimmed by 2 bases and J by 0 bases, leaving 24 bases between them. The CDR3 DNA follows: TGTGCCAGCAGCTTACTTGCGGACTCCTTGTTTCCGACTAGCACAGATACGCAGTATTTT. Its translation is CASSLLADSLFPTSTDTQYF.

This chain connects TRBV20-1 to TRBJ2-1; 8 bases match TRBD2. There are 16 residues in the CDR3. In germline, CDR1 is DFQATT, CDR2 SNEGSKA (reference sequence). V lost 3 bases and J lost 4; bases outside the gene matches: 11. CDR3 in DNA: TGCAGTGCTAGGTTGGCGAGCGGGAGTAGGTACAATGAGCAGTTCTTC. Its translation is CSARLASGSRYNEQFF.

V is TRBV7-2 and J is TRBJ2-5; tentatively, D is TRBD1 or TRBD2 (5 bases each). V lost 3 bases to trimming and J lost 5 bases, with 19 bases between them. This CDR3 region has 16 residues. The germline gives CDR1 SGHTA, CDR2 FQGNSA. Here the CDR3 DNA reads TGTGCCAGCAGCTTTATGGGCGAGGGGCTGGAGGAGACCCAGTACTTC. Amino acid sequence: CASSFMGEGLEETQYF.

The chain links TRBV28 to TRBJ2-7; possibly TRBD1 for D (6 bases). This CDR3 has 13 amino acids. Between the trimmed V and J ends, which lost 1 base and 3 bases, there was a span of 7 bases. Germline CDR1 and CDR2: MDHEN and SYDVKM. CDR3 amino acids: CASSLLGGYEQYF. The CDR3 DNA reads TGTGCCAGCAGTTTATTAGGGGGCTACGAGCAGTACTTC.